This T cell receptor beta chain was recovered during a study of T-cell reconstitution after alpha-beta-depleted transplantation in children. Germline assignment: CDR1 DFQATT and CDR2 SNEGSKA (reference sequence). Deletions cut 6 bases from V and 0 bases from J, with 9 bases between. The length of the CDR3 is 13 residues. Overall study findings and caveats: The study traced high day-60 TCRbeta diversity in some patients to surviving recipient T cells and thymic progenitors. After one year, T-cell counts and TCRbeta diversity mostly came from new T cells. Alpha-beta T cells about two months after transplant reportedly derived from several hundred expanded graft clones.

This clonotype appeared a few times. The antigen remains unidentified. Construction of the TCRbeta library involved unique molecular identifiers. TCRdb fed the PCR reads into MiXCR, producing one record per CDR3 protein. Of 700,000 to 950,000 distinct CDR3 sequences listed, roughly 16% are singletons. V is TRBV20-1 and J is TRBJ1-3; D gene uncertain. This clonotype was obtained from a male patient under 18 who had a stem cell transplant for acute lymphoblastic leukemia, so the T cells may come from the graft donor. Source: PBMCs, mostly from graft donor cells, taken 360 days after TCRalphabeta/CD19-depleted stem cell transplant. The CDR3 DNA is TGCAGTGCCGGGCCTCCCTCTGGAAACACCATATATTTT. Residues: CSAGPPSGNTIYF.